A selection of T cell receptor beta chains follows, all from one sample in a study of vaccination and CD4 T cells after COVID-19. TCRdb reanalysed the PCR reads using MiXCR and keeps one entry per CDR3 protein. In the table there are about 7,100 distinct CDR3 sequences, 70% to 75% of which are singletons. No antigen has been assigned to these receptors. Input material: CD4+ T cells from blood, cultured in vitro. Source of these receptors: a human donor who had recovered from COVID-19. CDR3s include the opening cysteine and the closing phenylalanine or tryptophan. D genes are given only for firm matches. Clone size is shown for a subset of rows, as once, few, many or a class of expanded clone.

V	J	size	D	DNA	CDR3
TRBV19	TRBJ2-5	NA	TRBD2	TGTGCCAGTAGTACGCTTAGCGGGACCTTCGGGGAGACCCAGTACTTC	CASSTLSGTFGETQYF
TRBV7-2	TRBJ1-1	medium-sized	NA	TGTGCCAGCAGCCAATACCCGGGCCGAGGAACTGAAGCTTTCTTT	CASSQYPGRGTEAFF
TRBV21-1	TRBJ2-3	NA	NA	TGTGCCAGCAGCAAAGTAGCCACTAGCACAGATACGCAGTATTTT	CASSKVATSTDTQYF
TRBV27	TRBJ1-1	once	TRBD1	TGTGCCAGCAGTGGATGGACAGGGTCTAACACTGAAGCTTTCTTT	CASSGWTGSNTEAFF
TRBV20-1	TRBJ2-7	NA	TRBD2	TGCAGTGCTGCAGGTACTAGCGGGAGCTACGAGCAGTACTTC	CSAAGTSGSYEQYF
TRBV20-1	TRBJ1-2	NA	NA	TGCAGTGCCTTCCCACAGGACTTCAACTATGGCTACACCTTC	CSAFPQDFNYGYTF
TRBV7-2	TRBJ1-2	NA	NA	TGTGCCAGCAGCTCCCCCACCGGGGTTGACTATGGCTACACCTTC	CASSSPTGVDYGYTF
TRBV5-1	TRBJ2-3	NA	TRBD2	TGCGCCAGCAGCCTGGCGAACGGGAGGAGGACAGATACGCAGTATTTT	CASSLANGRRTDTQYF
TRBV7-9	TRBJ1-5	NA	NA	TGTGCCGGCACCCCAGGGTATAGCAATCAGCCCCAGCATTTT	CAGTPGYSNQPQHF
TRBV27	TRBJ1-2	NA	NA	TGTGCCAGCAGTTTATCGGGGGGATATGGCTACACCTTC	CASSLSGGYGYTF
TRBV28	TRBJ1-6	few	NA	TGTGCCAGCCATGGGACGTGGAGGAATTCACCCCTCCACTTT	CASHGTWRNSPLHF
TRBV6-2/TRBV6-3	TRBJ1-1	NA	TRBD1	TGTGCCAGCAGTCTGCACCTGACAGGGGGCGCGAGGACTGAAGCTTTCTTT	CASSLHLTGGARTEAFF
TRBV28	TRBJ2-7	NA	TRBD1	TGTGCCAGCAGTTTATTTAGGGACAGGGTTTTCGAGCAGTACTTC	CASSLFRDRVFEQYF
TRBV6-2/TRBV6-3	TRBJ2-7	NA	TRBD1	TGTGCCAGCAGCGTCCGGGACAGGGTCACCTACGAGCAGTACTTC	CASSVRDRVTYEQYF
TRBV7-2	TRBJ1-2	NA	NA	TGTGCCAGCAGCGGGGGGGTATTAGGCTATGGCTACACCTTC	CASSGGVLGYGYTF
TRBV19	TRBJ1-6	medium-sized	NA	TGTGCCAGTAGTACTAACAAGGCTTCACCCCTCCACTTT	CASSTNKASPLHF
TRBV5-1	TRBJ2-7	NA	TRBD2	TGCGCCAGCAGCTTCCTTTGGTCCGCGGGGGGCGAGCAGTACTTC	CASSFLWSAGGEQYF
TRBV7-2	TRBJ2-3	few	TRBD2	TGTGCCAGCAGCTTAGTTGGGACTAGCGCAGATACGCAGTATTTT	CASSLVGTSADTQYF
TRBV7-2	TRBJ1-1	large	NA	TGTGCCAGCAGCTTAACGCAGAACACTGAAGCTTTCTTT	CASSLTQNTEAFF
TRBV30	TRBJ1-2	few	NA	TGTGCCTGGAATCATCCCTATGGCTACACCTTC	CAWNHPYGYTF
TRBV20-1	TRBJ1-1	few	NA	TGCAGTGCTACTGGACAGTTGAACACTGAAGCTTTCTTT	CSATGQLNTEAFF
TRBV7-2	TRBJ2-3	NA	NA	TGTGCCAGCAGCTCCCCCCGTGGCGGGCGCACAGATACGCAGTATTTT	CASSSPRGGRTDTQYF
TRBV15	TRBJ2-3	NA	NA	TGTGCCACCAGTCCCAGAAGACGTGCGGGGCAGCCTCTGAGCACAGATACGCAGTATTTT	CATSPRRRAGQPLSTDTQYF
TRBV19	TRBJ1-5	NA	TRBD1	TGTGCCAGTAGTATAGCCCCCGACAGGGGGGATCAGCCCCAGCATTTT	CASSIAPDRGDQPQHF
TRBV6-1	TRBJ1-2	NA	NA	TGTGCCAGCAGGTGGTATGGCTACACCTTC	CASRWYGYTF
TRBV7-6	TRBJ2-7	NA	NA	TGTGCTAGCAGCCCAGGGACCGGCGCGGACGAGCAGTACTTC	CASSPGTGADEQYF
TRBV20-1	TRBJ2-7	NA	TRBD2	TGCAGTGCTAGAGATTTAAGGCTAGCGGGAGACGAGCAGTACTTC	CSARDLRLAGDEQYF
TRBV29-1	TRBJ1-4	NA	NA	TGCAGCGCACGCCGCGTTATCGCTGAAAAACTGTTTTTT	CSARRVIAEKLFF
TRBV7-2	TRBJ2-1	NA	NA	TGTGCCAGCAGCCTCCAGGGTTTAGGGGTCCCCTACAATGAGCAGTTCTTC	CASSLQGLGVPYNEQFF
TRBV7-2	TRBJ1-5	NA	NA	TGTGCCAGCAGCTTAGGACAAGTGGGGCAGCCCCAGCATTTT	CASSLGQVGQPQHF
TRBV19	TRBJ1-1	NA	NA	TGTGCCACCAACTCCAACAGGGCGCACACTGAAGCTTTCTTT	CATNSNRAHTEAFF
TRBV20-1	TRBJ1-5	NA	NA	TGCAGTACACCCCCCGGGACAAACAGCAATCAGCCCCAGCATTTT	CSTPPGTNSNQPQHF
TRBV7-9	TRBJ1-1	NA	TRBD1	TGTGCCAGCAGCCCAGGAGGACAGGGGGGATTGAACACTGAAGCTTTCTTT	CASSPGGQGGLNTEAFF
TRBV6-5	TRBJ1-2	NA	NA	TGTGCCAGCAGTTTACAGGGCCTGCTCTCCTCGGGAGGCTACACCTTC	CASSLQGLLSSGGYTF
TRBV20-1	TRBJ1-5	NA	NA	TGCAGTGCTAGAGATCAGCCAGTCAATCAGCCCCAGCATTTT	CSARDQPVNQPQHF
TRBV10-3	TRBJ2-7	NA	NA	TGTGCCATCGGCAGAACCGGGTCCATTAGAGACGAGCAGTACTTC	CAIGRTGSIRDEQYF
TRBV7-4	TRBJ2-7	NA	TRBD2	TGTGCCAGCAGCTTAGGGGTGGGGAGCGGGATTATGGGCGAGCAGTACTTC	CASSLGVGSGIMGEQYF
TRBV7-2	TRBJ2-3	NA	NA	TGTGCCAGCAGCGTCAGGACAGCAAAACTCACAGATACGCAGTATTTT	CASSVRTAKLTDTQYF
TRBV6-5	TRBJ1-2	NA	TRBD1	TGTGCCAGCAGTTTAAACGACAGGGCTGGGGGCTACACCTTC	CASSLNDRAGGYTF
TRBV7-2	TRBJ1-1	few	NA	TGTGCCAGCAGCTTATATCCCTCCGGGGACACCCTTTCTATGAACACTGAAGCTTTCTTT	CASSLYPSGDTLSMNTEAFF
TRBV6-1	TRBJ1-6	NA	NA	TGTGCCAGCAGGAGAGACGGGGTTTGGTTCTATAATTCACCCCTCCACTTT	CASRRDGVWFYNSPLHF
TRBV28	TRBJ2-3	medium-sized	NA	TGTGCCAGCAGTAACTCCCGCGGGGGCGGATCAGATACGCAGTATTTT	CASSNSRGGGSDTQYF
TRBV14	TRBJ2-3	NA	TRBD2	TGTGCCAGCAGATCTAGCGGGAGGATCCGAGATACGCAGTATTTT	CASRSSGRIRDTQYF
TRBV10-2	TRBJ2-5	NA	NA	TGCGCCAGTAGACAGGCCCTGGGGGAGACCCAGTACTTC	CASRQALGETQYF
TRBV24-1	TRBJ2-7	few	NA	TGTGCCACCAGTGATGGAGCCGGGACAAAATACGAGCAGTACTTC	CATSDGAGTKYEQYF
TRBV20-1	TRBJ1-5	NA	NA	TGCAGTGCCCCGGATAGAGGGGTGACAGGTAGAGGCTTCGGCACCCAGCATTTT	CSAPDRGVTGRGFGTQHF
TRBV6-5	TRBJ2-7	NA	TRBD2	TGTGCCAGCAGTTACGTTAGCGGGAGGAGCTCCTACGAGCAGTACTTC	CASSYVSGRSSYEQYF